The 32 T cell receptor beta chains presented below share a single source sample, sequenced in a study of immune heterogeneity within non-small cell lung tumors. For each sample, template was approximately 640 ng of bulk tumor genomic DNA. Several biopsies were collected from each primary tumor during surgery. They were spaced as far apart as possible within the tumor mass. Curative operations were performed on patients who had untreated, newly diagnosed non-small cell lung cancer. It was a multiplex PCR that amplified TCR beta CDR3, with 32 V and 13 J primers. Using its own MiXCR run on the multiplex PCR reads, TCRdb lists one record per CDR3 protein. The sample records about 9,600 distinct CDR3 sequences, roughly 32% being singletons. Material: lung tumor tissue. The source is a man aged 55 to 70 with non-small cell lung cancer.

This clonotype was detected many times. The gene calls are TRBV11-2 and TRBJ2-1; D is unclear. The V end lost 1 base, the J end lost 1 base, and 8 bases lay between the germline ends. This CDR3 has 15 residues. Germline CDR1 reads SGHAT; CDR2 reads FQNNGV. The CDR3: CASSLGSSSYNEQFF. DNA of the CDR3: TGTGCCAGCAGCTTAGGGTCTAGTTCCTACAATGAGCAGTTCTTC.

This chain connects TRBV20-1 to TRBJ2-7; D is unclear. Germline CDR1 and CDR2: DFQATT and SNEGSKA (reference sequence). The CDR3 consists of 14 residues. V lost 5 bases to trimming and J lost 2 bases, with 16 bases between them. The CDR3 protein is CSAPAQLPPYEQYF. Here the CDR3 DNA reads TGCAGTGCTCCCGCACAGCTTCCCCCCTACGAGCAGTACTTC.

This clonotype ranks as medium-sized. The CDR3: CASSFGLLATTYEQYF. CDR3 sequence (DNA): TGCGCCAGCAGCTTCGGGTTGTTAGCGACAACCTACGAGCAGTACTTC. The J gene is TRBJ2-7, the V gene TRBV5-1, with D perhaps matching TRBD2 (5 bases). V gave up 2 bases and J gave up 2 bases, with 17 bases separating them. CDR1 SGHRS and CDR2 YFSETQ come from the germline V gene. The CDR3 contains 16 residues.

This clonotype was detected many times. The V call is TRBV6-1, the J call TRBJ1-2; D uncertain. Trimming took off 5 bases at V and 5 bases at J, with 12 bases between the two ends. Germline V lookup: CDR1 MNHNS, CDR2 SASEGT. The CDR3 runs to 13 residues. The CDR3 coding sequence is TGTGCCAGCAGTTCCCCCGGACGGTATGGCTACACCTTC. It codes for CASSSPGRYGYTF.

This clonotype came up many times. The chain links TRBV29-1 to TRBJ1-2; 8 nucleotides agree with TRBD1. Losses at the gene ends were 5 bases for V and 6 bases for J; bases not matched to a gene: 8. Germline lookup yields CDR1 SQVTM and CDR2 ANQGSEA. This CDR3 comprises 13 residues. This chain's CDR3 is CSVNRQGKDGYTF. The CDR3 bases are TGCAGCGTTAACAGACAGGGGAAGGATGGCTACACCTTC.

By its share, this clonotype is medium-sized. V gene TRBV13 combines with J gene TRBJ2-1, with D perhaps matching TRBD2 (5 bases). In germline, CDR1 is PRHDT, CDR2 FYEKMQ (reference sequence). The CDR3 has 15 amino acids. Trimming took off 2 bases at V and 4 bases at J, with 12 bases between the two ends. CDR3 DNA sequence: TGTGCCAGCAGCTTATCTCCGGAGGTTTACAATGAGCAGTTCTTC. Translation: CASSLSPEVYNEQFF.

This clonotype was found many times. The V call is TRBV9, the J call TRBJ1-1; the D is unclear. Trimming pared 0 bases from V and 5 bases from J, leaving 11 bases between. CDR3 length equals 14 residues. The V gene's germline CDR1 is SGDLS and CDR2 YYNGEE. CDR3 sequence (DNA): TGTGCCAGCAGCGTAGGGACCTCGGGGACTGAAGCTTTCTTT. Amino acids: CASSVGTSGTEAFF.

This rearrangement joins TRBV20-1 to TRBJ2-3, with D possibly TRBD1 on 6 matching bases. The CDR3 length is 11 residues. The germline V gene has CDR1 DFQATT and CDR2 SNEGSKA (reference sequence). The germline V and J ends were trimmed by 2 bases and 6 bases, with 6 bases remaining between them. CDR3 in amino acids: CSARTGDTQYF. In DNA form, the CDR3 reads TGCAGTGCTAGAACAGGGGATACGCAGTATTTT.

J is TRBJ2-7 and V is TRBV6-5; D uncertain. CDR1 MNHEY and CDR2 SVGAGI come from the germline V gene. Trimming took off 2 bases at V and 7 bases at J, with 6 bases between the two ends. The CDR3 runs 11 residues. CDR3 in amino acids: CASSYRREQYF. CDR3 in DNA: TGTGCCAGCAGTTACCGGCGAGAGCAGTACTTC.

Remarks on this clonotype: The junction shows a germline mismatch at one end, possibly a read error. The chain uses TRBV28 and TRBJ2-7; tentatively, D is TRBD2 (5 bases). The CDR3 consists of 15 residues. Germline V gene sequence: CDR1 MDHEN, CDR2 SYDVKM. The CDR3 DNA reads TGTGCCAGCAACTCACCGGGGAAATTTTCCTTCGAGCAGTACTTC. It yields the protein CASNSPGKFSFEQYF.

This clonotype is deemed medium-sized. The J gene is TRBJ1-6, the V gene TRBV7-2, with a tentative D call TRBD1 (6 bases). The CDR3 sequence is 15 residues long. V lost 1 base to trimming and J lost 6 bases, with 10 bases between them. Germline CDR1 SGHTA, CDR2 FQGNSA. CDR3 sequence (DNA): TGTGCCAGCAGCTTAGGGACAGAAAGTAATTCACCCCTCCACTTT. Protein product: CASSLGTESNSPLHF.

This clonotype was recorded many times. V gene TRBV7-2 combines with J gene TRBJ2-7; the D call may be TRBD1 or TRBD2 (6 bases each). Germline lookup yields CDR1 SGHTA and CDR2 FQGNSA. The CDR3 is made up of 15 amino acids. V was cut by 5 bases and J by 7 bases, with 21 bases left in between. The CDR3 DNA reads as TGTGCCAGCAGCATTACAGGGCTCCTAGCGCGGGAGCAGTACTTC. The encoded protein is CASSITGLLAREQYF.

This chain connects TRBV3-1 to TRBJ1-1; D is unclear. Germline values: CDR1 LGHDT, CDR2 YNNKEL (reference sequence). The CDR3 contains 18 residues. Trimming shortened V by 4 bases and J by 1 base, and 22 bases separated the two germline ends. The CDR3 coding sequence is TGTGCCAGCAGCCCAGGCGCGTTCTGGGGAGGAACGAACACTGAAGCTTTCTTT. It is translated as CASSPGAFWGGTNTEAFF.

This clonotype came up many times. The chain carries TRBV4-1 and TRBJ2-5, with D maybe TRBD2 (6 bases). The V gene's germline CDR1 is MGHRA and CDR2 YSYEKL. The CDR3 consists of 14 residues. Trimming left V 4 bases short and J 3 bases short, with 12 bases between. The CDR3 bases are TGCGCCAGCAGCCTGTCGGGGGTTGAAGAGACCCAGTACTTC. It codes for CASSLSGVEETQYF.

This clonotype was counted many times. This chain links TRBV4-3 with TRBJ2-1, with 9 bases aligning to TRBD1. The CDR3 contains 13 residues. Germline-derived CDR1 and CDR2 are LGHNA and YSLEER. The V and J ends lost 4 bases and 10 bases, in that order; junction bases with no gene match: 5. Written as DNA, the CDR3 is TGCGCCAGCAGCCGAGGACAGGGGAACGAGCAGTTCTTC. Residues: CASSRGQGNEQFF.

This clonotype turned up a few times. The chain has TRBV6-2 or TRBV6-3 and TRBJ2-7, with 11 bases aligning to TRBD1. Per germline, CDR1 MNHEY and CDR2 SVGEGT. The length of the CDR3 is 14 residues. With V trimmed by 6 bases and J by 4 bases, 5 bases remained unmatched. As DNA, the CDR3 is TGTGCCAGCAGCACCGGGACAGGGGGGTACGAGCAGTACTTC. Translating gives CASSTGTGGYEQYF.

A remark on this clonotype: A much larger clone differs from this one at a single base, so this may be a read error. This chain connects TRBV5-8 to TRBJ2-1; D is undetermined. Trimming left V 10 bases short and J 5 bases short, with 19 bases between. The CDR3 is 14 amino acids. The germline V gene encodes CDR1 SGHTS and CDR2 YDEGEE. The CDR3 region is CAGTLLLGNNEQFF. CDR3 bases: TGTGCCGGCACCTTACTGTTGGGTAACAATGAGCAGTTCTTC.

The CDR3 DNA follows: TGTGCCAGCAGCCAAGTAGGTCTGGGTGAGCAGTTCTTC. This sequence encodes CASSQVGLGEQFF. The rearrangement links TRBV3-1 to TRBJ2-1, with D unresolved. The V and J ends lost 1 base and 9 bases respectively, with 10 bases between them. There are 13 residues in the CDR3. Germline CDR1 is LGHDT and CDR2 is YNNKEL (reference sequence).

CDR3 sequence: CASSGGGDEQFF. The CDR3 nucleotides read TGCGCCAGCAGTGGGGGGGGAGACGAGCAGTTCTTC. The chain recombines TRBV10-2 with TRBJ2-1; 7 bases agree with TRBD2. From germline, CDR1 is WSHSY and CDR2 SAAADI. This CDR3 has 12 amino acids. The V segment lost 4 bases and the J segment 10 bases; nucleotides outside the gene matches: 4.

By proportion, this clonotype is medium-sized. The chain uses TRBV11-2 and TRBJ1-6; D is possibly TRBD1 (5 bases). The CDR3 runs to 15 residues. Trimming pared 0 bases from V and 6 bases from J, leaving 9 bases between. Germline assignment: CDR1 SGHAT and CDR2 FQNNGV. The CDR3 region is CASSLEPGFNSPLHF. In DNA, the CDR3 is TGTGCCAGCAGCTTAGAGCCAGGGTTTAATTCACCCCTCCACTTT.

This clonotype ranks as medium-sized (0.01 to 0.1%). This chain links TRBV7-2 with TRBJ2-7, with D unclear. There are 15 residues in the CDR3. CDR1 SGHTA and CDR2 FQGNSA come from the germline V gene. V was trimmed by 4 bases and J by 6 bases, leaving 19 bases between them. The CDR3 loop is CASSSGSLGKGEQYF. CDR3 nucleotide sequence: TGTGCCAGCAGCTCTGGGTCGCTGGGAAAGGGCGAGCAGTACTTC.

For this clonotype: A read error may explain this, as a much larger clone is one base away. V gene TRBV12-3 or TRBV12-4 combines with J gene TRBJ2-6; D is undetermined. Trimming pared 4 bases from V and 0 bases from J, leaving 10 bases between. This CDR3 spans 16 amino acids. CDR3 region: CASSSSGASGANVLTF. DNA of the CDR3: TGTGCCAGCAGTTCATCGGGCGCCTCTGGGGCCAACGTCCTGACTTTC.

This clonotype was found a few times. The gene calls are TRBV4-2 and TRBJ2-7, with TRBD2 matching over 7 bases. Germline loops: CDR1 LGHNA, CDR2 YNFKEQ. The CDR3 covers 16 residues. V gave up 1 base and J gave up 2 bases; unmatched junction bases: 8. The CDR3 coding sequence is TGTGCCAGCAGCCAAGGTGGGGCTAGCGGCACCTACGAGCAGTACTTC. Translating it yields CASSQGGASGTYEQYF.

This chain connects TRBV20-1 to TRBJ2-1; 8 bases agree with TRBD2. In germline, CDR1 is DFQATT, CDR2 SNEGSKA (reference sequence). With V trimmed by 0 bases and J by 4 bases, 5 bases remained unmatched. This CDR3 contains 15 residues. The CDR3 reads CSARDPTSGYNEQFF. DNA for the CDR3: TGCAGTGCTAGAGATCCTACTAGCGGATACAATGAGCAGTTCTTC.

This clonotype is classed as medium-sized. The rearrangement joins TRBV7-2 to TRBJ2-7; 11 bases align to TRBD2. Trimming removed 3 bases from V and 1 base from J; junction bases left unmatched: 5. Germline V gene lookup returns CDR1 SGHTA and CDR2 FQGNSA. The CDR3 consists of 16 residues. The CDR3 loop reads CASSFIAGGPSYEQYF. The CDR3 bases are TGTGCCAGCAGCTTTATAGCGGGAGGGCCTTCCTACGAGCAGTACTTC.

The rearrangement joins TRBV6-2 or TRBV6-3 to TRBJ2-1; D gene uncertain. The V gene's germline CDR1 is MNHEY and CDR2 SVGEGT. The CDR3 loop spans 13 amino acids. Trimming left V 6 bases short and J 3 bases short, with 9 bases between. CDR3 sequence: CASRKNSYNEQFF. The DNA for the CDR3 is TGTGCCAGCAGAAAGAACAGCTACAATGAGCAGTTCTTC.

This clonotype is medium-sized by share. The genes are TRBV30 and TRBJ2-7, with D perhaps TRBD2 (5 bases). From germline, CDR1 is GTSNPN and CDR2 SVGIG (reference sequence). V lost 2 bases and J 5 bases, leaving 13 bases between the germline ends. CDR3 length equals 13 residues. The CDR3 nucleotides are TGTGCCTGGAGTTACGGGGATGGTAACGAGCAGTACTTC. Amino acids: CAWSYGDGNEQYF.

This clonotype was observed many times. The chain has TRBV30 and TRBJ2-3; 15 bases agree with TRBD2. The CDR3 totals 16 residues. Looked up from germline, CDR1 is GTSNPN and CDR2 is SVGIG (reference sequence). With V trimmed by 5 bases and J by 4 bases, 7 bases remained unmatched. The CDR3 DNA reads as TGTGCCTGGGGGGGGGGACTAGCGGGAGGAGCAGATACGCAGTATTTT. Translating gives CAWGGGLAGGADTQYF.

By proportion, this clonotype is medium-sized. This sequence joins TRBV15 and TRBJ2-2; D possibly corresponds to TRBD2 (5 bases). Per germline, CDR1 LNHNV and CDR2 YYDKDF (reference sequence). This CDR3 contains 16 residues. Trimming shortened V by 2 bases and J by 0 bases, and 10 bases separated the two germline ends. The CDR3 DNA reads TGTGCCACCAGCAGATTAACCGGGACGAACACCGGGGAGCTGTTTTTT. Amino acid sequence: CATSRLTGTNTGELFF.

This clonotype was detected only once. A much larger clone differs by one base, so this may be a read error. The V call is TRBV7-2, the J call TRBJ1-1; D is possibly TRBD1 (6 bases). CDR1 and CDR2 (germline): SGHTA, FQGNSA. Trimming cost V 2 bases and J 9 bases, with 10 bases left between them. This CDR3 is built from 12 residues. The CDR3, as DNA: TGTGCCAGCAGCTTAACAGGGCCCCAAGCTTTCTTT. Protein: CASSLTGPQAFF.

The chain has TRBV19 and TRBJ1-6, with 7 bases fitting TRBD1. Germline V CDR1 and CDR2: LNHDA, SQIVND (reference sequence). Trimming took 9 bases from V and 8 from J; bases not matched to a gene: 10. The CDR3 extends over 14 amino acids. The CDR3 DNA sequence: TGTGCCAGCCAAGGTCTAACAGGGGATTCACCCCTCCACTTT. Residues: CASQGLTGDSPLHF.

This clonotype counts as medium-sized. CDR3 in DNA: TGCGCCAGCAGCCAAGACGACAGGGGGAGGGATACGCAGTATTTT. It specifies CASSQDDRGRDTQYF. V and J are TRBV4-1 and TRBJ2-3; TRBD1 agrees at 9 bases. Trimming took 0 bases from V and 6 from J; bases not matched to a gene: 4. The germline V gene encodes CDR1 MGHRA and CDR2 YSYEKL. This CDR3 comprises 15 residues.